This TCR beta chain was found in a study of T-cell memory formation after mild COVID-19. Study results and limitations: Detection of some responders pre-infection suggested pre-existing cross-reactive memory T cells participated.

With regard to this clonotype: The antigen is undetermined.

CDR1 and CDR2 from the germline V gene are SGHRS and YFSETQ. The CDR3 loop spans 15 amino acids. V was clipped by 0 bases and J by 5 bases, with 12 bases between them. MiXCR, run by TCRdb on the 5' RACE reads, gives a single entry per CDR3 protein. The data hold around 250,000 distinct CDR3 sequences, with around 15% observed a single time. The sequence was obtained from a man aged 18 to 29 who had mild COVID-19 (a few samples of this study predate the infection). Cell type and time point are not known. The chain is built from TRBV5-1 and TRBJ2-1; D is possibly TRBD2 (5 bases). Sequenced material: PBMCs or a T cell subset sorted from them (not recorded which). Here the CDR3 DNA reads TGCGCCAGCAGCTTGGTAGTAGGGCGGGACAATGAGCAGTTCTTC. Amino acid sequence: CASSLVVGRDNEQFF.